This TCR beta chain is drawn from a study of molecular identifiers for immune sequencing clone quantification. Looked up from germline, CDR1 is DFQATT and CDR2 is SNEGSKA (reference sequence). This CDR3 is 9 amino acids long. V lost 8 bases and J lost 6, with 8 bases in between. Comment on this clonotype: Being one base from a much bigger clone, this may be a read error. A read error is likely, as this CDR3 ends without the conserved phenylalanine or tryptophan.

TCRdb re-called the PCR reads through MiXCR, storing one row per CDR3 protein. This sample has nearly 55,000 distinct CDR3 sequences, with approximately 34% found just once. The receptor comes from a human donor in good health. Some libraries in this study had Jurkat cell RNA spiked in. The chain combines TRBV20-1 with TRBJ2-7; D unresolved. The sample was naive CD8+ T cells from blood, with Jurkat cell RNA spiked in. Subset denoted: FACS-sorted CD8+CD4-CCR7+CD45RA+ naive T cells. The CDR3 loop reads CSPLGEQYL. CDR3 DNA sequence: TGCAGTCCCTTGGGCGAGCAGTACCTC.